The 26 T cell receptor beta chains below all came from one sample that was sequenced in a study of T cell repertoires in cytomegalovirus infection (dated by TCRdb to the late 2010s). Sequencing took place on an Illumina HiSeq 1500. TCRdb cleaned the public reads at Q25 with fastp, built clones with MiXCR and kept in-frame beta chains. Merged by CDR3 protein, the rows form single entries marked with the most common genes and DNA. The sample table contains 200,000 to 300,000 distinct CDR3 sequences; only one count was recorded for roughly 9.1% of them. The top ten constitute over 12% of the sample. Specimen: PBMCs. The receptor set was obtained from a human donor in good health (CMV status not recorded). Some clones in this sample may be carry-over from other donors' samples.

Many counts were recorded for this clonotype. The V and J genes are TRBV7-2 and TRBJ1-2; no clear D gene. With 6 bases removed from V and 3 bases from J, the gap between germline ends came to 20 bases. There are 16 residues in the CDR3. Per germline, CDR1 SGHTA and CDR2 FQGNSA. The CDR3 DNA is TGTGCCAGCAGAAGTCCCCTTGGGAGGGTAGACTATGGCTACACCTTC. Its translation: CASRSPLGRVDYGYTF. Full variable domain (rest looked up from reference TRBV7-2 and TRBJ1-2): GAGVSQSPSNKVTEKGKDVELRCDPISGHTALYWYRQSLGQGLEFLIYFQGNSAPDKSGLPSDRFSAERTGGSVSTLTIQRTQQEDSAVYLCASRSPLGRVDYGYTFGSGTRLTVV.

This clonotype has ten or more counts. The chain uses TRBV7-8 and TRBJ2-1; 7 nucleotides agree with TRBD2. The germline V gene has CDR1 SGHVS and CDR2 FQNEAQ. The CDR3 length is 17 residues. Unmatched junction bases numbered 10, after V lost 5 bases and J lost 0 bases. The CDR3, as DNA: TGTGCCAGCAGCCCATATGCCCAGCGGGGCTCCTACAATGAGCAGTTCTTC. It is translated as CASSPYAQRGSYNEQFF. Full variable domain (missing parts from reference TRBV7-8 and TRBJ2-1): GAGVSQSPRYKVAKRGQDVALRCDPISGHVSLFWYQQALGQGPEFLTYFQNEAQLDKSGLPSDRFFAERPEGSVSTLKIQRTQQEDSAVYLCASSPYAQRGSYNEQFFGPGTRLTVL.

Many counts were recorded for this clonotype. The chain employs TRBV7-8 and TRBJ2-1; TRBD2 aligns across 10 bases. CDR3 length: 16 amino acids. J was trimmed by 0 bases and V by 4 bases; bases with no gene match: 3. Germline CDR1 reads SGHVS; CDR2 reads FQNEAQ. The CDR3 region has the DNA TGTGCCAGCAGCTCGGGACTAGCGCCCTCCTACAATGAGCAGTTCTTC. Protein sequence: CASSSGLAPSYNEQFF.

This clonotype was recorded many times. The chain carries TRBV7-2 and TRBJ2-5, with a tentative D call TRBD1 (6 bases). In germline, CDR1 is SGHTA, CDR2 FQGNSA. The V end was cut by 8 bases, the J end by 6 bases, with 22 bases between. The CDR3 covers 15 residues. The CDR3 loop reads CASGSGQGNRKTQYF. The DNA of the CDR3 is TGTGCCAGCGGGTCGGGGCAGGGGAATAGAAAGACCCAGTACTTC. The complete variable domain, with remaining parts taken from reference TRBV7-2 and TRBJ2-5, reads GAGVSQSPSNKVTEKGKDVELRCDPISGHTALYWYRQSLGQGLEFLIYFQGNSAPDKSGLPSDRFSAERTGGSVSTLTIQRTQQEDSAVYLCASGSGQGNRKTQYFGPGTRLLVL.

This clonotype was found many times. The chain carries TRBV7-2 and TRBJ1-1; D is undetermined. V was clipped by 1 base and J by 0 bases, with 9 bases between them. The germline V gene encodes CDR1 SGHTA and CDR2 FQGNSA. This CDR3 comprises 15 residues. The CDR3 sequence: CASSLGRWMNTEAFF. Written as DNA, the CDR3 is TGTGCCAGCAGCTTAGGAAGGTGGATGAACACTGAAGCTTTCTTT.

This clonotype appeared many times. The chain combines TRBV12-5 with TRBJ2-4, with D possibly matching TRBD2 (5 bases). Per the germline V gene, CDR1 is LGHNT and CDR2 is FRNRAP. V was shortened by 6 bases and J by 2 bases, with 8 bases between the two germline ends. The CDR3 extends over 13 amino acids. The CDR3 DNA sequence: TGTGCTAGTGGGTTCGGGACCAAAAACATTCAGTACTTC. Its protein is CASGFGTKNIQYF. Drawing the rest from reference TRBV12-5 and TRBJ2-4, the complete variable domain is DARVTQTPRHKVTEMGQEVTMRCQPILGHNTVFWYRQTMMQGLELLAYFRNRAPLDDSGMPKDRFSAEMPDATLATLKIQPSEPRDSAVYFCASGFGTKNIQYFGAGTRLSVL.

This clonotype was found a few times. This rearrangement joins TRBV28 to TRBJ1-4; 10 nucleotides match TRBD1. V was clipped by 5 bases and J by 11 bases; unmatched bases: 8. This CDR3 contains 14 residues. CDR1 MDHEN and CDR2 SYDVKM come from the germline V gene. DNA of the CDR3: TGTGCCAGCAGTCTCCCCGACAGGGGGCTCAAACTGTTTTTT. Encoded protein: CASSLPDRGLKLFF.

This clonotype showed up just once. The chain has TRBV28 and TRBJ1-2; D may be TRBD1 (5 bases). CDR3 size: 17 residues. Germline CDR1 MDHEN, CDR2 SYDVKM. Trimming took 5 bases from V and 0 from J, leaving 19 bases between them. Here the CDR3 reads CASSSLGPARTNYGYTF. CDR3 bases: TGTGCCAGCAGTAGTTTGGGGCCAGCCAGGACTAACTATGGCTACACCTTC.

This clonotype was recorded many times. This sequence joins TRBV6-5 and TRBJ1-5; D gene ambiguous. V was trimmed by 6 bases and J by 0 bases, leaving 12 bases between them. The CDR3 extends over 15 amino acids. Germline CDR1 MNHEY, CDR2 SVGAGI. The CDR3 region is CASRNSKYSNQPQHF. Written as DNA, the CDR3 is TGTGCCAGCAGAAACAGTAAATATAGCAATCAGCCCCAGCATTTT.

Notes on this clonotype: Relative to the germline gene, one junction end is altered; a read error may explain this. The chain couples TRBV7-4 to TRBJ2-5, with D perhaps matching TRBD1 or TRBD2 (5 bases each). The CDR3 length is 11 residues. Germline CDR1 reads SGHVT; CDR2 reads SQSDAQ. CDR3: CASSSLTEGCF. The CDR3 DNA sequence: TGTGCCAGCAGCTCCTTGACAGAGGGTTGCTTC.

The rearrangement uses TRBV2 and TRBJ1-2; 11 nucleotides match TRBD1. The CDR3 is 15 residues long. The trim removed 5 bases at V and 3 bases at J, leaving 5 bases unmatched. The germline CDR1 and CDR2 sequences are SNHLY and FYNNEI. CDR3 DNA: TGTGCCAGCAGTCCCTGGACAGGGGGCGACTATGGCTACACCTTC. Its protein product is CASSPWTGGDYGYTF.

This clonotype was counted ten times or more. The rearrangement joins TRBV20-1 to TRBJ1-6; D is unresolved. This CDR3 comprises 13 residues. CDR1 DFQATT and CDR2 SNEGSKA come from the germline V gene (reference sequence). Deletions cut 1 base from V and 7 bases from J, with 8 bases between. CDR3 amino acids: CSARVGRNSPLHF. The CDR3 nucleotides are TGCAGTGCTAGAGTGGGGAGGAATTCACCCCTCCACTTT.

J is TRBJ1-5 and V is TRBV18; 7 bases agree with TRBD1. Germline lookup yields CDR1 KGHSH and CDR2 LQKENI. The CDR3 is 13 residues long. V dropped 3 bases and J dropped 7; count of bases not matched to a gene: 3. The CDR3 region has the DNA TGTGCCAGCTCACCGACAGGGATACAGCCCCAGCATTTT. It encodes CASSPTGIQPQHF.

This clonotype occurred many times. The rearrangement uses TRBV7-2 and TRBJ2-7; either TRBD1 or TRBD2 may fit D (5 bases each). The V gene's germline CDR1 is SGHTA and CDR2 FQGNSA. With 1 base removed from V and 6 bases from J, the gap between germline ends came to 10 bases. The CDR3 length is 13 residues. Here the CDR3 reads CASSLGQGAEQYF. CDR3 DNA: TGTGCCAGCAGCTTAGGGCAGGGAGCCGAGCAGTACTTC.

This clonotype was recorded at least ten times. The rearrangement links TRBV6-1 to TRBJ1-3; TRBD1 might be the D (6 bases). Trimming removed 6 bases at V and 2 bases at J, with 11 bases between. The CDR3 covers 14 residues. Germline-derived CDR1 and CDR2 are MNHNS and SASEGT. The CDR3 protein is CASSWEGAGNTIYF. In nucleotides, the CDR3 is TGTGCCAGCAGCTGGGAGGGGGCTGGAAACACCATATATTTT.

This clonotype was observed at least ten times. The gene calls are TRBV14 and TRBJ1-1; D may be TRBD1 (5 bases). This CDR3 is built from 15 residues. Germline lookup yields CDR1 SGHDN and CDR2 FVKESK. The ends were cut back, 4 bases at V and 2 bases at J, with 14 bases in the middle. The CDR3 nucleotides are TGTGCCAGCAGCCCGTTTAGGGGAGATAACACTGAAGCTTTCTTT. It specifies CASSPFRGDNTEAFF.

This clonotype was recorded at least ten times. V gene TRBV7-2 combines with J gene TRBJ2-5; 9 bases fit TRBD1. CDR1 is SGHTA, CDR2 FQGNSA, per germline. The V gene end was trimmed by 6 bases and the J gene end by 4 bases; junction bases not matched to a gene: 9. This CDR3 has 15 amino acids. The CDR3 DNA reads TGTGCCAGCAGTCCTCACAGGGGGCTTGGAGAGACCCAGTACTTC. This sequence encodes CASSPHRGLGETQYF.

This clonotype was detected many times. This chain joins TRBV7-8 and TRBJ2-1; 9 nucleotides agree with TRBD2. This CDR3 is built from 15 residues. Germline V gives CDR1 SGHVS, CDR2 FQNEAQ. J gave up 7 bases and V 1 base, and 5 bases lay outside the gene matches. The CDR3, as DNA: TGTGCCAGCAGCTTAGTAGCGGGGGCAAGAAATGAGCAGTTCTTC. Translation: CASSLVAGARNEQFF.

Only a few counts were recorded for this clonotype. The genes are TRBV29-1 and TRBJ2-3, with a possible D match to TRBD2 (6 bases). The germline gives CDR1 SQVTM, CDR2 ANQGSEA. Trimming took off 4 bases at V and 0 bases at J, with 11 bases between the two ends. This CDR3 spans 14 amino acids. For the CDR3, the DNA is TGCAGCGTTGCGGGAGTTACTAGCACAGATACGCAGTATTTT. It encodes CSVAGVTSTDTQYF.

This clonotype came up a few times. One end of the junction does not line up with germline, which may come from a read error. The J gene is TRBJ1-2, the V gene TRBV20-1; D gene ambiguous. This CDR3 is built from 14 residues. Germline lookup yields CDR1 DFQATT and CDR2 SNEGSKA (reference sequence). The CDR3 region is CSARDRARSDGYTF. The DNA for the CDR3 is TGCAGTGCTCGAGACCGGGCCCGTTCGGATGGCTACACCTTC.

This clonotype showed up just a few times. CDR3 protein: CASSSSDRGEQYF. Written as DNA, the CDR3 is TGTGCCAGTAGTTCGTCGGACAGGGGCGAGCAGTACTTC. This chain connects TRBV19 to TRBJ2-7; 9 nucleotides align to TRBD1. Trimming at V came to 5 bases and at J to 6 bases, leaving 5 bases not matched to a gene. CDR1 is LNHDA and CDR2 is SQIVND in the germline V gene (reference sequence). This CDR3 is built from 13 residues.

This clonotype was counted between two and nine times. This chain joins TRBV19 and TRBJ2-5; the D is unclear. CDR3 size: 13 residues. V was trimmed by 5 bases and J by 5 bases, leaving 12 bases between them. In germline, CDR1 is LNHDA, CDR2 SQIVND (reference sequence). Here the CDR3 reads CASSAGPWETQYF. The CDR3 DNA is TGTGCCAGTAGTGCCGGACCGTGGGAGACCCAGTACTTC.

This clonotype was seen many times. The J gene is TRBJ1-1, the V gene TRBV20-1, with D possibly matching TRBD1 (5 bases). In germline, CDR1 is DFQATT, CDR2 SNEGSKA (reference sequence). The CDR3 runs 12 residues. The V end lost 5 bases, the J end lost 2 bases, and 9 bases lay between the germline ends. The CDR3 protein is CSAGRGNTEAFF. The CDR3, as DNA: TGCAGTGCTGGAAGGGGAAACACTGAAGCTTTCTTT.

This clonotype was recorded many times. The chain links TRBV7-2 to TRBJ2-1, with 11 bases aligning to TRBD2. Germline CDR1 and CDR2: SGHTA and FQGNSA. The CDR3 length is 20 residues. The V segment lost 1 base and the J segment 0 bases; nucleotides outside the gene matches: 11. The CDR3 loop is CASSLVSRTSGWGSYNEQFF. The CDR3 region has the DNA TGTGCCAGCAGCTTAGTATCTCGGACTAGCGGGTGGGGCTCCTACAATGAGCAGTTCTTC.

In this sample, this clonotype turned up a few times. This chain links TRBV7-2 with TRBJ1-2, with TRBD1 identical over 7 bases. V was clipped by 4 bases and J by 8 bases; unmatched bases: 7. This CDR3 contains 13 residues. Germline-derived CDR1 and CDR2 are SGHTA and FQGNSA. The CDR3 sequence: CASSSIGGGGYTF. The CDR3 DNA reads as TGTGCCAGCAGCTCAATAGGGGGCGGCGGCTACACCTTC.

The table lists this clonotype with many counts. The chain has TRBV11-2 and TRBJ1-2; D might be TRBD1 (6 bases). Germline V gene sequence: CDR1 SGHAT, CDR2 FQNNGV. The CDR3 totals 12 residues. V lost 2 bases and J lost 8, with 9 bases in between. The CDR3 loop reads CASSLWTDGYTF. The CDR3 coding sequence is TGTGCCAGCAGCTTATGGACAGACGGCTACACCTTC.